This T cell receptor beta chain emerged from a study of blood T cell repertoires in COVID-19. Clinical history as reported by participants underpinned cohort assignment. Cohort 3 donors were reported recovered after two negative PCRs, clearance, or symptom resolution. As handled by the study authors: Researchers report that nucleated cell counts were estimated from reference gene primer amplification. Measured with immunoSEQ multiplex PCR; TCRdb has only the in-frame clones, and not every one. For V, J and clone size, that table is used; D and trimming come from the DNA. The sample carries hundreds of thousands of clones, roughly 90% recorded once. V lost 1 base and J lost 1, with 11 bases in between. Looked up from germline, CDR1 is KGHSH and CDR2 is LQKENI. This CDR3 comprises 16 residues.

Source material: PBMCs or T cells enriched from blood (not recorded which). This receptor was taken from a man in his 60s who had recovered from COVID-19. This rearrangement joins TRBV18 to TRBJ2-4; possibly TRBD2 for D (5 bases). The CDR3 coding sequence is TGTGCCAGCTCACCACTCGGGGTAGCGGCCAAAAACATTCAGTACTTC. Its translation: CASSPLGVAAKNIQYF.